This TCR beta chain comes out of a study of cytomegalovirus exposure and HLA in healthy donors (dated 2017 in TCRdb). Regarding the study in general: According to a later analysis, the approximately 120 validation repertoires were produced on the same platform as the 666 repertoires of the first cohort. The study was designed to test whether signatures of past pathogen exposure could be identified by cataloging public T cell receptors. High-throughput TCR immunosequencing, statistical association of individual TCRs with disease status, and machine learning were combined to predict cytomegalovirus infection status. In addition to the first cohort of hundreds of subjects, a separate validation cohort of 130 or so different subjects was used. Beyond this particular receptor, the publication reports: The classifier was reported to diagnose cytomegalovirus status with high specificity and sensitivity in both the original and validation cohorts. In vitro tests confirmed that a few of the cytomegalovirus-associated TCR beta chains recognize cytomegalovirus antigens. All 120 or so repertoires were used to score co-occurrence in the validation cohort in a later analysis, because that analysis had no HLA typing for the cohort. The authors suggested that the approach could potentially be extended to other disease states and immunological phenotypes. The study gave a list of under 200 TCR beta chains associated with cytomegalovirus. Most TCR sequences were seen in very few donors, while some public TCRs were found in many individuals. In a later analysis, TCRs clustered in the first cohort were found to also tend to co-occur in the 120 or so validation repertoires, with 94% of cluster scores above 0.

Notes on this clone: This clone's antigen is unknown. Per-base quality was not reported, and no clone a single base away is much larger than it.

Separate from the roughly 650-subject first cohort, the validation cohort of some 130 subjects was the group to which the donors belonged. Reading from cysteine to phenylalanine, the CDR3 counts 16 amino acids. Only the CDR3 part of the read is kept: 48 bases, read in frame from the first base. Based on the germline V gene, the CDR1 and CDR2 sequences are SGHRS and YFSETQ. Germline trimming amounts to 0 bases on V and 2 bases on J, with 6 as the count of junction bases outside the gene matches. Receptor amplification or capture employed the immunoSEQ multiplex PCR assay. The paper's data handling went like this. A statistical classification framework was developed to diagnose cytomegalovirus status using the catalog of TCR beta chain sequences. TCRdb obtained this table from immuneACCESS and retained in-frame rearrangements with V and J assigned. These tables miss some clones; where compared with another copy, unresolved V genes account for less than half of the shortfall, and the remainder is unexplained. V, J and clone size reflect that table, while D and trimming were determined from the DNA. The sample table shows some 100,000 clones, and 88% are seen once. About 1.8% of the sample goes to the ten largest clones.

This chain joins TRBV5-1 to TRBJ2-3; 7 nucleotides in the junction match TRBD2. Input material: PBMCs. The receptor's source is a young man in good health and CMV-seronegative. This receptor has the CDR3 CASSLGRLAATDTQYF. The sequence in DNA is TGCGCCAGCAGCTTGGGTAGGCTAGCGGCCACAGATACGCAGTATTTT.